The next 21 T cell receptor beta chains were all read from a single sample in a study of T cell responses to AZD1222 COVID-19 vaccine (dated by TCRdb to about 2021). Libraries were constructed by the immunoSEQ multiplex PCR assay. TCRdb limited this immuneACCESS table to in-frame rearrangements with V and J called. A share of clones is missing; checked studies link under half to unresolved V genes, and the rest is unexplained. This sample holds some 130,000 clones; about nine tenths were observed only once. 6% to 7.5% of the sample is in the top ten clones. Interpreted using the paper, the time point label stands for: baseline before first vaccination. This specimen consisted of peripheral blood, obtained on day 0 of AZD1222 vaccination. The receptors come from an adult in good health.

This chain's CDR3 is CASSLGESSSYNSPLHF. The CDR3 coding sequence is TGTGCCAGCAGCTTGGGGGAATCCAGCTCCTATAATTCACCCCTCCACTTT. The genes are TRBV5-4 and TRBJ1-6; no clear D gene. The V gene lost 0 bases and the J gene lost 0 bases, with 10 bases spanning the gap. This CDR3 spans 17 amino acids. Germline V gene lookup returns CDR1 SGHNT and CDR2 YYREEE (reference sequence).

The rearrangement links TRBV12-3 or TRBV12-4 to TRBJ1-4; a possible D gene is TRBD1 (6 bases). The CDR3 is 13 amino acids. Trimming pared 6 bases from V and 3 bases from J, leaving 8 bases between. The CDR3 region has the DNA TGTGCCAGCAGAGGACAGTCTAATGAAAAACTGTTTTTT. Translated: CASRGQSNEKLFF.

The chain joins TRBV24-1 to TRBJ1-2, with D unresolved. CDR3 size: 11 residues. CDR1 is KGHDR, CDR2 SFDVKD, per germline. The germline V and J ends were trimmed by 11 bases and 7 bases, with 13 bases remaining between them. For the CDR3, the DNA is TGTGCCATCCAGGATTTAGGTGGCTACACCTTC. This sequence encodes CAIQDLGGYTF.

V and J are TRBV7-2 and TRBJ2-7; D might be TRBD1 or TRBD2, each matching 5 bases. CDR3 size: 15 residues. Germline lookup yields CDR1 SGHTA and CDR2 FQGNSA. V was trimmed by 4 bases and J by 0 bases, leaving 13 bases between them. The CDR3 nucleotides are TGTGCCAGCAGCTCTTGGGGGACCAGCTCCTACGAGCAGTACTTC. Translating gives CASSSWGTSSYEQYF.

This rearrangement joins TRBV5-1 to TRBJ1-2; 9 bases map to TRBD1. The germline gives CDR1 SGHRS, CDR2 YFSETQ. The CDR3 consists of 14 residues. Germline trimming cut 4 bases from V and 4 bases from J; bases unmatched to any gene: 5. As DNA, the CDR3 is TGCGCCAGCAGCACCGGGACAGGGTCCTATGGCTACACCTTC. Its translation: CASSTGTGSYGYTF.

V is TRBV5-6 and J is TRBJ1-6; D not resolved. From germline, CDR1 is SGHDT and CDR2 YYEEEE. Trimming left V 0 bases short and J 10 bases short, with 8 bases between. CDR3 length equals 13 residues. The CDR3 DNA is TGTGCCAGCAGCTTGGGGGTCAACTCACCCCTCCACTTT. As protein: CASSLGVNSPLHF.

The chain uses TRBV4-3 and TRBJ1-1; D is undetermined. CDR3 length: 14 amino acids. V lost 0 bases and J lost 3, with 8 bases in between. The germline CDR1 and CDR2 sequences are LGHNA and YSLEER. Here the CDR3 reads CASSQEDGYTEAFF. The CDR3 DNA sequence: TGCGCCAGCAGCCAAGAAGACGGCTACACTGAAGCTTTCTTT.

The chain joins TRBV5-4 to TRBJ1-1, with D tentatively TRBD1 (5 bases). V was pared by 4 bases and J by 2 bases, with 9 bases between. This CDR3 is built from 13 residues. Germline values: CDR1 SGHNT, CDR2 YYREEE (reference sequence). The CDR3, as DNA: TGTGCCAGCAGCGCGGGGGACAACACTGAAGCTTTCTTT. Translation: CASSAGDNTEAFF.

This chain joins TRBV14 and TRBJ2-5; 12 bases line up with TRBD1. Germline lookup yields CDR1 SGHDN and CDR2 FVKESK. The CDR3 is 15 amino acids. Trimming cost V 3 bases and J 5 bases; bases outside gene matches: 4. DNA of the CDR3: TGTGCCAGCAGCCACCGGGACAGGGGGCGTGAGACCCAGTACTTC. Residues: CASSHRDRGRETQYF.

The chain uses TRBV24-1 and TRBJ2-1; a weak D match, TRBD2 (5 bases). CDR1 is KGHDR, CDR2 SFDVKD, per germline. This CDR3 has 16 amino acids. V lost 5 bases to trimming and J lost 1 base, with 14 bases between them. The CDR3 sequence: CATSVPGDGSYNEQFF. DNA of the CDR3: TGTGCCACCAGTGTCCCCGGGGATGGATCCTACAATGAGCAGTTCTTC.

This chain connects TRBV5-8 to TRBJ1-5; 9 bases line up with TRBD1. CDR1 is SGHTS, CDR2 YDEGEE, per germline. The CDR3 spans 15 residues. Losses at the gene ends were 4 bases for V and 7 bases for J; bases not matched to a gene: 9. The CDR3 region is CASSTGQGTGQPQHF. The CDR3 DNA is TGTGCCAGCAGCACGGGACAGGGCACGGGGCAGCCCCAGCATTTT.

The J gene is TRBJ2-1, the V gene TRBV27; the D call may be TRBD1 or TRBD2 (6 bases each). This CDR3 contains 15 residues. V lost 5 bases to trimming and J lost 6 bases, with 17 bases between them. Germline V gives CDR1 MNHEY, CDR2 SMNVEV (reference sequence). The CDR3 sequence: CASSRLGGRPNEQFF. The CDR3 bases are TGTGCCAGCAGTCGACTAGGGGGGAGACCCAATGAGCAGTTCTTC.

V is TRBV30 and J is TRBJ1-2; 9 nucleotides align to TRBD1. V trimming: 0 bases; J trimming: 8 bases; junction bases outside the gene matches: 1. This CDR3 region has 12 residues. Per the germline V gene, CDR1 is GTSNPN and CDR2 is SVGIG (reference sequence). CDR3 DNA: TGTGCCTGGAGTGTAGGACAGGGGGGCTACACCTTC. Translating gives CAWSVGQGGYTF.

This clone was seen once. V and J are TRBV6-5 and TRBJ1-2, with 7 bases identical to TRBD1. Trimming cost V 9 bases and J 7 bases; bases outside gene matches: 5. CDR1 is MNHEY, CDR2 SVGAGI, per germline. The CDR3 has 11 amino acids. The CDR3 bases are TGTGCCAGTGGGAAGGGGGCTGGCTACACCTTC. Translation gives CASGKGAGYTF.

The chain links TRBV28 to TRBJ2-1; the match to TRBD2 covers 7 bases. CDR3 length: 13 residues. The trim removed 10 bases at V and 2 bases at J, leaving 5 bases unmatched. Per germline, CDR1 MDHEN and CDR2 SYDVKM. The CDR3 region is CATLGGAYNEQFF. The DNA of the CDR3 is TGTGCCACTCTGGGGGGGGCCTACAATGAGCAGTTCTTC.

The CDR3 reads CASSVDPTSGGAEAYF. In DNA, the CDR3 is TGTGCCAGCAGCGTCGACCCGACTAGCGGGGGGGCGGAAGCGTACTTC. The chain uses TRBV9 and TRBJ2-7; 14 bases fit TRBD2. This CDR3 has 16 amino acids. Looked up from germline, CDR1 is SGDLS and CDR2 is YYNGEE. J was trimmed by 12 bases and V by 2 bases; bases with no gene match: 13.

The chain uses TRBV9 and TRBJ2-1, with a weak D call TRBD1 (5 bases). This CDR3 spans 15 amino acids. Germline-derived CDR1 and CDR2 are SGDLS and YYNGEE. V gave up 0 bases and J gave up 1 base, with 8 bases separating them. The CDR3 spells CASSVVQGSYNEQFF. The DNA of the CDR3 is TGTGCCAGCAGCGTAGTGCAGGGTTCCTACAATGAGCAGTTCTTC.

The chain links TRBV24-1 to TRBJ2-4; D not certain. Per germline, CDR1 KGHDR and CDR2 SFDVKD. V lost 4 bases to trimming and J lost 0 bases, with 12 bases between them. CDR3 length: 16 amino acids. The CDR3 DNA sequence: TGTGCCACCAGTGACCTCGAAAGGCCAGCCAAAAACATTCAGTACTTC. Translated: CATSDLERPAKNIQYF.

This clone appeared once. The chain links TRBV4-3 to TRBJ1-4; D is unclear. CDR3 length equals 15 residues. V lost 0 bases, J lost 5 bases, and 10 bases lay in between. Germline loops: CDR1 LGHNA, CDR2 YSLEER. Here the CDR3 DNA reads TGCGCCAGCAGCCAAGATTCGGGCGGAAATGAAAAACTGTTTTTT. Encoded protein: CASSQDSGGNEKLFF.

This chain joins TRBV7-8 and TRBJ2-7; D gene ambiguous. The V and J ends lost 4 bases and 2 bases respectively, with 9 bases between them. CDR1 and CDR2 (germline): SGHVS, FQNEAQ. The CDR3 spans 13 residues. CDR3 bases: TGTGCCAGCAGCTCGGAGATGACCTACGAGCAGTACTTC. It codes for CASSSEMTYEQYF.

The V gene is TRBV7-5, the J gene TRBJ1-1. TRBV7-5 is classified as a pseudogene. This CDR3 has 15 amino acids. The CDR3 is CARSFSDRTKTEAFF. CDR3 in DNA: TGTGCCAGAAGCTTCTCAGACCGCACCAAGACTGAAGCTTTCTTT.